One and the same sample provided the 7 T cell receptor beta chains below, sequenced in a study of T cells in Graves' hyperthyroidism and ophthalmopathy (dated by TCRdb to the late 2010s). To prepare the library, multiplex PCR was applied. Sequenced on an Illumina HiSeq 2000. TCR beta CDR3 regions were amplified from RNA transcripts. The TCR CDR3 was subjected to a first round of RT-PCR using the HTBI primer set and the Qiagen OneStep RT-PCR kit. The public reads were run again by TCRdb, first through fastp at Q25 and then through MiXCR, and only productive beta chains were kept. Rows are unified per CDR3 protein, each entry keeping the most common DNA and genes. In this sample the table shows around 620,000 distinct CDR3 sequences, around 45% of which occur a single time. The ten largest clones take up around a fifth of the sample. Sequencing used peripheral blood or thyroid tissue (not recorded which). The receptors originated from an adult woman with Graves' disease, either hyperthyroidism or ophthalmopathy (not recorded which).

The J gene is TRBJ1-3, the V gene TRBV11-2; no reliable D call. In germline, CDR1 is SGHAT, CDR2 FQNNGV. This CDR3 has 10 amino acids. Trimming left V 5 bases short and J 8 bases short, with 4 bases between. The CDR3 coding sequence is TGTGCCAGCAGCAGCTACACCATATATTTT. Protein sequence: CASSSYTIYF. The full variable domain, its missing parts supplied by reference TRBV11-2 and TRBJ1-3, is EAGVAQSPRYKIIEKRQSVAFWCNPISGHATLYWYQQILGQGPKLLIQFQNNGVVDDSQLPKDRFSAERLKGVDSTLKIQPAKLEDSAVYLCASSSYTIYFGEGSWLTVV.

The genes are TRBV25-1 and TRBJ2-7; 7 nucleotides match TRBD1. This CDR3 region has 18 residues. V shed 3 bases and J 1 base; nucleotides not matched to a gene: 15. Germline V CDR1 and CDR2: MGHDK, SYGVNS. The CDR3 protein is CASSDGHNRDSRSYEQYF. CDR3 nucleotides: TGTGCCAGCAGTGACGGACATAATAGGGACAGTCGATCCTACGAGCAGTACTTC.

In its sample, this clonotype was seen many times. The J gene is TRBJ1-5, the V gene TRBV7-8; TRBD1 matches 7 bases. Germline V gene sequence: CDR1 SGHVS, CDR2 FQNEAQ. The CDR3 is made up of 15 amino acids. Germline trimming cut 6 bases from V and 4 bases from J; bases unmatched to any gene: 9. CDR3 amino acids: CASSLDRVGNQPQHF. The DNA of the CDR3 is TGTGCCAGCAGTCTCGACAGGGTAGGGAATCAGCCCCAGCATTTT.

Note on this clonotype: One junction end disagrees with the germline gene, perhaps due to a read error. This chain uses TRBV7-2 with TRBJ2-7; D gene uncertain. The CDR3 runs to 12 residues. Germline V gene sequence: CDR1 SGHTA, CDR2 FQGNSA. In DNA, the CDR3 is TGCGCCAGCAGCTTTACTACCTACGAGCAGTACTTC. It specifies CASSFTTYEQYF.

The chain employs TRBV29-1 and TRBJ2-2, with 8 bases aligning to TRBD2. This CDR3 contains 14 residues. CDR1 is SQVTM, CDR2 ANQGSEA, per germline. After removal of 4 bases from V and 5 bases from J, the junction contained 6 bases not matched to a gene. The CDR3 here is CSVVDSGGTGELFF. The CDR3 DNA is TGCAGCGTTGTGGACAGCGGGGGAACCGGGGAGCTGTTTTTT.

The chain has TRBV14 and TRBJ2-3; D might be TRBD1 (6 bases). There are 17 residues in the CDR3. Between the trimmed V and J ends, which lost 0 bases and 2 bases, there was a span of 15 bases. Germline lookup yields CDR1 SGHDN and CDR2 FVKESK. This CDR3 is CASSQDRLGAPTDTQYF. In DNA form, the CDR3 reads TGTGCCAGCAGCCAAGATCGATTGGGGGCCCCCACAGATACGCAGTATTTT.

This clonotype was found many times. The V call is TRBV3-1, the J call TRBJ2-7; possibly TRBD2 for D (6 bases). V was shortened by 5 bases and J by 6 bases, with 11 bases between the two germline ends. The CDR3 totals 12 residues. Germline V gene lookup returns CDR1 LGHDT and CDR2 YNNKEL (reference sequence). CDR3 sequence: CASSGGAGEQYF. Here the CDR3 DNA reads TGTGCCAGCAGCGGAGGAGCGGGCGAGCAGTACTTC.